A selection of T cell receptor beta chains follows, all from one sample in a study of human T cells and chemical hapten exposure. TCRdb ran MiXCR on the RACE reads and lists one entry per CDR3 protein. The table lists over 55,000 distinct CDR3 sequences, over 8.5% of them singletons. Here the sequenced sample was whole blood, taken in connection with sensitization to the hapten diphenylcyclopropenone (DPC). The receptors here all came from a woman aged 50 to 60 with alopecia areata. Some clones in this sample may be carry-over from other donors' samples. The CDR3 runs from the conserved cysteine through the conserved F or W. D genes are given only for firm matches. Clone size is shown for a subset of rows, as once, few, many or a class of expanded clone.

.	TRBD2	TRBV10-2	TRBJ2-2	CASIERGAYTGELFF	TGCGCCAGCATCGAGCGGGGCGCTTACACCGGGGAGCTGTTTTTT
many	TRBD1	TRBV6-2/TRBV6-3	TRBJ2-7	CASRGPGQGGYEQYF	TGTGCCAGCAGGGGCCCGGGACAGGGAGGATACGAGCAGTACTTC
.	TRBD1	TRBV6-2/TRBV6-3	TRBJ1-1	CASRERQGSPEAFF	TGTGCCAGCCGGGAACGACAGGGGAGCCCTGAAGCTTTCTTT
many	.	TRBV7-2	TRBJ2-5	CASSTQFGETQYF	TGTGCCAGCAGCACACAATTTGGAGAGACCCAGTACTTC
few	.	TRBV7-7	TRBJ2-5	CATGHSLGETQYF	TGTGCCACGGGCCATTCCTTGGGAGAGACCCAGTACTTC
many	.	TRBV15	TRBJ1-5	CATSIDSQPQHF	TGTGCCACCAGCATCGACAGTCAGCCCCAGCATTTT
.	.	TRBV14	TRBJ1-3	CASSRSYSGNTIYF	TGTGCCAGCAGCCGAAGCTATTCTGGAAACACCATATATTTT
.	.	TRBV7-9	TRBJ2-5	CASSLRLLGQETQYF	TGTGCCAGCAGCTTACGCCTCCTGGGCCAAGAGACCCAGTACTTC
few	TRBD1	TRBV23-1	TRBJ2-7	CASRPRGTGVYEQYF	TGCGCCAGCCGCCCCCGCGGGACAGGAGTTTACGAGCAGTACTTC
.	.	TRBV29-1	TRBJ1-1	CSVTGSRGGTEAFF	TGCAGCGTAACGGGCTCCCGAGGTGGCACTGAAGCTTTCTTT
many	.	TRBV18	TRBJ1-5	CASSLDTFNQPQHF	TGTGCCAGCTCACTTGACACCTTCAATCAGCCCCAGCATTTT
few	.	TRBV12-3/TRBV12-4	TRBJ2-7	CASSLTGGRDAEQYF	TGTGCCAGCAGTTTAACCGGGGGAAGGGACGCCGAGCAGTACTTC
many	.	TRBV20-1	TRBJ2-4	CSASTQRANIQYF	TGCAGTGCTAGTACCCAGCGGGCAAACATTCAGTACTTC
many	.	TRBV6-6	TRBJ1-2	CASLLGVGYTF	TGTGCCAGCCTTTTGGGTGTTGGCTACACCTTC
once	TRBD1	TRBV19	TRBJ2-7	CASRPQGISSYQQYF	TGTGCCAGTAGACCACAGGGGATTTCCTCCTACCAGCAGTACTTC
.	.	TRBV19	TRBJ1-4	CASRIVTDEKLFF	TGTGCCAGCAGGATTGTAACTGATGAAAAACTGTTTTTT
few	TRBD2	TRBV12-3/TRBV12-4	TRBJ2-4	CASSSLNSGGRNIQYF	TGTGCCAGCAGTTCCCTTAATAGCGGGGGTAGAAACATTCAGTACTTC
few	.	TRBV14	TRBJ2-7	CASSTTRAAPFYEQYF	TGTGCCAGCAGCACTACTAGGGCCGCACCCTTCTACGAGCAGTACTTC
many	.	TRBV7-6	TRBJ2-2	CASSSQTAANTGELFF	TGTGCCAGCAGCTCGCAGACAGCCGCCAACACCGGGGAGCTGTTTTTT
many	.	TRBV11-2	TRBJ2-1	CASSLPWRQDEQFF	TGTGCCAGCAGCTTGCCGTGGAGGCAGGATGAGCAGTTCTTC
few	.	TRBV28	TRBJ2-3	CASTRLGEGTDTQYF	TGTGCCAGCACGCGTCTAGGCGAAGGCACAGATACGCAGTATTTT
many	.	TRBV2	TRBJ1-2	CASSERVYGYTF	TGTGCCAGCAGTGAACGCGTTTATGGCTACACCTTC
few	.	TRBV11-2	TRBJ2-5	CASSRQGLETQYF	TGTGCCAGCAGCCGGCAGGGATTAGAGACCCAGTACTTC
.	.	TRBV4-2	TRBJ2-3	CASSQSLSTDTQYF	TGTGCCAGCAGCCAATCTCTCTCCACAGATACGCAGTATTTT
.	.	TRBV6-5	TRBJ1-2	CASSYRHPQYGYTF	TGTGCCAGCAGTTACCGCCATCCACAGTATGGCTACACCTTC
.	.	TRBV7-2	TRBJ2-1	CASSLRIAPYNEQFF	TGTGCCAGCAGCTTGCGGATAGCTCCCTACAATGAGCAGTTCTTC
many	.	TRBV27	TRBJ2-5	CASSLSLRTIASETQYF	TGTGCCAGCAGTTTATCGCTAAGGACAATAGCGTCGGAGACCCAGTACTTC
many	.	TRBV20-1	TRBJ2-2	CSARDRTAYTTGELFF	TGCAGTGCTAGAGATAGGACAGCCTATACAACCGGGGAGCTGTTTTTT
few	.	TRBV5-1	TRBJ2-3	CASSLGLPQGTDTQYF	TGCGCCAGCAGCCTCGGACTCCCTCAGGGCACAGATACGCAGTATTTT
few	.	TRBV6-2/TRBV6-3	TRBJ1-1	CASRYRAGVSEAFF	TGTGCCAGCAGATACAGGGCCGGCGTTTCTGAAGCTTTCTTT
few	.	TRBV3-1	TRBJ2-7	CASSQEDYEQYF	TGTGCCAGCAGCCAAGAGGACTACGAGCAGTACTTC
.	.	TRBV28	TRBJ1-6	CASSFSDGYNSPLHF	TGTGCCAGCAGTTTCTCGGACGGCTATAATTCACCCCTCCACTTT
many	.	TRBV20-1	TRBJ2-3	CSAKEGSLTDTQYF	TGCAGTGCTAAGGAGGGCAGCCTCACAGATACGCAGTATTTT
few	.	TRBV5-5	TRBJ1-1	CASSLGALHTEAFF	TGTGCCAGCAGCTTGGGGGCCCTACACACTGAAGCTTTCTTT
.	TRBD1	TRBV6-6	TRBJ1-4	CASSPSRTGPGEKLFF	TGTGCCAGCAGTCCATCCCGGACAGGGCCGGGGGAAAAACTGTTTTTT
many	.	TRBV7-6	TRBJ1-4	CASSPGTSEKLFF	TGTGCCAGCAGCCCAGGGACGAGTGAAAAACTGTTTTTT
many	TRBD1	TRBV28	TRBJ1-1	CASSLQDRGGTEAFF	TGTGCCAGCAGTTTACAAGACAGGGGCGGGACTGAAGCTTTCTTT
few	TRBD1	TRBV3-1	TRBJ1-2	CASSYGTGNGYTF	TGTGCCAGCAGCTACGGGACAGGGAATGGCTACACCTTC
many	.	TRBV12-3/TRBV12-4	TRBJ1-5	CASSLAQGVTQPQHF	TGTGCCAGCAGTTTAGCGCAGGGAGTAACTCAGCCCCAGCATTTT
few	TRBD2	TRBV6-1	TRBJ2-7	CASSELASGRYEQYF	TGTGCCAGCAGTGAACTGGCTAGCGGGAGGTACGAGCAGTACTTC
many	.	TRBV13	TRBJ1-2	CASSPGTVNYGYTF	TGTGCCAGCAGTCCCGGGACGGTGAACTATGGCTACACCTTC
many	.	TRBV29-1	TRBJ2-3	CSVEGYSPQGIGGTQYF	TGCAGCGTTGAAGGATACAGCCCACAGGGGATTGGAGGGACGCAGTATTTT
.	.	TRBV20-1	TRBJ1-5	CSARDLRGLQQPQHF	TGCAGTGCTAGAGATCTTAGGGGACTACAGCAGCCCCAGCATTTT
many	.	TRBV12-3/TRBV12-4	TRBJ1-1	CASSLAARTEAFF	TGTGCCAGCAGTTTAGCAGCAAGGACAGAAGCTTTCTTT
.	TRBD1	TRBV6-5	TRBJ1-2	CASSSRSGTGIPNYGYTF	TGTGCCAGCAGTTCTCGATCCGGGACAGGGATTCCTAACTATGGCTACACCTTC